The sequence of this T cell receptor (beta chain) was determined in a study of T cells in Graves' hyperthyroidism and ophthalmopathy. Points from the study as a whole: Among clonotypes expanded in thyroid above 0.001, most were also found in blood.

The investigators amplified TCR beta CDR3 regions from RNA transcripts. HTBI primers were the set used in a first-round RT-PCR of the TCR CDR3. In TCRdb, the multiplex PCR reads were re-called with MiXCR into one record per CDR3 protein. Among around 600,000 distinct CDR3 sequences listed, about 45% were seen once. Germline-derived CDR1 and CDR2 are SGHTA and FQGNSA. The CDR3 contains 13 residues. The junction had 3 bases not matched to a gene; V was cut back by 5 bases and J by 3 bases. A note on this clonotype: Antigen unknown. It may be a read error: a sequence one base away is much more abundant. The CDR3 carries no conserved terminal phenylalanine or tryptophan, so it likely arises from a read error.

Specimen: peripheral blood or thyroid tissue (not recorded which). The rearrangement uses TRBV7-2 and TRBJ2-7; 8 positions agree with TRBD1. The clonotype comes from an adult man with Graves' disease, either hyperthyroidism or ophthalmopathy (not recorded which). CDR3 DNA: TGTGCCAGCAGCACCGGACAGGGCTACGAGCAGTACCTC. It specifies CASSTGQGYEQYL.